These 31 T cell receptor beta chains were sequenced from one sample in a study of blood T cells in healthy people across ages (dated by TCRdb to between 2015 and 2016). Receptors were amplified or captured by 5' RACE. TCRdb names Illumina HiSeq 2500 as the instrument used. A second PCR of roughly 6 to 11 cycles was run with a J-beta primer mix and a sample-barcoded 5' primer. The raw public reads went through TCRdb reprocessing: fastp at Q25, MiXCR clone calling, in-frame beta chains kept. Rows are combined by CDR3 protein, so each entry shows the most common genes and DNA. This sample has more than 650,000 distinct CDR3 sequences in its table, and about 55% of those were observed once. The ten largest clones represent approximately 40% of the sample. Sequencing was carried out using blood. These receptors were collected from an elderly man in good health.

V is TRBV12-3 or TRBV12-4 and J is TRBJ2-3; TRBD1 matches at 7 bases. V was clipped by 8 bases and J by 0 bases; unmatched bases: 8. The CDR3 is 15 residues long. For the CDR3, the DNA is TGTGCCAGCGGCCCGGGACAGTATAGCACAGATACGCAGTATTTT. This codes for CASGPGQYSTDTQYF.

The chain carries TRBV6-6 and TRBJ1-2, with TRBD1 matching over 7 bases. The CDR3 runs 14 residues. Germline loops: CDR1 MNHNY, CDR2 SVGAGI (reference sequence). Unmatched junction bases numbered 6, after V lost 4 bases and J lost 4 bases. CDR3 amino acids: CASSSRGLGYGYTF. In DNA form, the CDR3 reads TGTGCCAGCAGTTCAAGGGGGCTGGGCTATGGCTACACCTTC.

The rearrangement uses TRBV12-3 or TRBV12-4 and TRBJ1-1, with unresolved D. V lost 6 bases and J lost 0, with 11 bases in between. The CDR3 is 14 residues long. CDR3 region: CASSPLGMNTEAFF. In DNA, the CDR3 is TGTGCCAGCAGCCCATTGGGCATGAACACTGAAGCTTTCTTT.

The chain carries TRBV6-1 and TRBJ1-2; 10 bases line up with TRBD1. The germline CDR1 and CDR2 sequences are MNHNS and SASEGT. J was trimmed by 7 bases and V by 4 bases; bases with no gene match: 12. CDR3 length: 16 amino acids. CDR3 sequence reads: CASSAQMTGGGRGYTF. DNA for the CDR3: TGTGCCAGCAGTGCCCAAATGACAGGGGGCGGTCGTGGCTACACCTTC.

A note on this clonotype: Mismatch with germline at one junction end may stem from a read error. The genes are TRBV5-1 and TRBJ2-5; D may correspond to TRBD1 or TRBD2 (5 bases each). The germline CDR1 and CDR2 sequences are SGHRS and YFSETQ. The CDR3 is made up of 14 amino acids. DNA of the CDR3: TGCGCCAGCAGCTTGGGATCGCAGGGAGAGACCCGGTACTTC. Protein: CASSLGSQGETRYF.

V is TRBV9 and J is TRBJ2-1; possible D gene TRBD2, 6 bases. The germline V and J ends were trimmed by 1 base and 5 bases, with 13 bases remaining between them. The CDR3 contains 15 residues. Germline-derived CDR1 and CDR2 are SGDLS and YYNGEE. CDR3 DNA: TGTGCCAGCAGCGTATACGGGGGAGAGAACAATGAGCAGTTCTTC. Translating gives CASSVYGGENNEQFF.

As for this clonotype: With a much larger clone just one base away, this may be a read error. The rearrangement joins TRBV2 to TRBJ2-7; TRBD1 is a possible D gene (6 bases). The CDR3 covers 12 residues. Trimming removed 7 bases at V and 7 bases at J, with 14 bases between. The germline V gene has CDR1 SNHLY and CDR2 FYNNEI. In DNA, the CDR3 is TGTGCCAGCACCGGACAGCACAATGAGCAGTACTTC. Translated, it gives CASTGQHNEQYF. Together with reference TRBV2 and TRBJ2-7, the CDR3 gives the full variable domain: EPEVTQTPSHQVTQMGQEVILRCVPISNHLYFYWYRQILGQKVEFLVSFYNNEISEKSEIFDDQFSVERPDGSNFTLKIRSTKLEDSAMYFCASTGQHNEQYFGPGTRLTVT.

The chain couples TRBV20-1 to TRBJ2-7; 12 positions match TRBD2. Germline values: CDR1 DFQATT, CDR2 SNEGSKA (reference sequence). V shed 0 bases, J shed 4 bases, and the junction held 7 bases outside the gene matches. CDR3 length equals 16 residues. CDR3 DNA sequence: TGCAGTGCTAGAGACCCCACTAGCGGGAGGCCTTACGAGCAGTACTTC. Translating gives CSARDPTSGRPYEQYF.

The chain employs TRBV2 and TRBJ1-6, with D hard to call. Germline assignment: CDR1 SNHLY and CDR2 FYNNEI. Trimming pared 7 bases from V and 8 bases from J, leaving 12 bases between. There are 13 residues in the CDR3. The CDR3 sequence: CASNGQMDSPLHF. CDR3 in DNA: TGTGCCAGCAATGGGCAGATGGATTCACCCCTCCACTTT.

V usage is TRBV24-1 and J usage is TRBJ2-5; 7 positions match TRBD2. The CDR3 is made up of 14 amino acids. V shed 4 bases and J 11 bases; nucleotides not matched to a gene: 12. Germline V gene lookup returns CDR1 KGHDR and CDR2 SFDVKD. Here the CDR3 reads CATSEPGGSGEQYF. The CDR3 nucleotides read TGTGCCACCAGTGAACCGGGGGGTAGCGGAGAGCAGTACTTC.

The chain joins TRBV12-3 or TRBV12-4 to TRBJ2-7; D is unclear. V was shortened by 5 bases and J by 6 bases, with 14 bases between the two germline ends. There are 13 residues in the CDR3. CDR3 coding DNA: TGTGCCAGCAGTGTGAGTCAGGTTGCCGAGCAGTACTTC. It encodes CASSVSQVAEQYF.

The chain joins TRBV4-1 to TRBJ2-6; D gene uncertain. The CDR3 totals 17 residues. Germline V gives CDR1 MGHRA, CDR2 YSYEKL. V lost 4 bases and J lost 1, with 14 bases in between. The CDR3 region has the DNA TGCGCCAGCAGCCCCCCTAATGATATTTCTGGGGCCAACGTCCTGACTTTC. Residues: CASSPPNDISGANVLTF.

The chain combines TRBV29-1 with TRBJ1-2; D possibly corresponds to TRBD1 (5 bases). V lost 7 bases to trimming and J lost 6 bases, with 15 bases between them. CDR1 and CDR2 from the germline V gene are SQVTM and ANQGSEA. This CDR3 contains 12 residues. In nucleotides, the CDR3 is TGCAGCGCCGGAAAGGGGTCGGATGGCTACACCTTC. Amino acids: CSAGKGSDGYTF.

This clonotype was picked up a small number of times. V usage is TRBV12-3 or TRBV12-4 and J usage is TRBJ1-2, with D perhaps TRBD1 (5 bases). V was cut by 3 bases and J by 3 bases, with 11 bases left in between. The CDR3 runs 14 residues. The CDR3 region is CASSLDPGDYGYTF. CDR3 DNA sequence: TGTGCCAGCAGTTTGGACCCGGGGGACTATGGCTACACCTTC.

The chain joins TRBV18 to TRBJ2-5; D might be TRBD1 (5 bases). Judging by the DNA end, TRBJ2-7 fits better; the J call may be wrong. The CDR3 length is 14 residues. Per germline, CDR1 KGHSH and CDR2 LQKENI. DNA of the CDR3: TGTGCCAGCTCGCCATTCTCCAGGGCCTACGAGCAGTACTTC. Its translation is CASSPFSRAYEQYF.

This clonotype was observed a handful of times. V is TRBV4-1 and J is TRBJ2-5; 7 bases map to TRBD2. The germline gives CDR1 MGHRA, CDR2 YSYEKL. V lost 4 bases to trimming and J lost 5 bases; unmatched junction nucleotides: 19. The CDR3 has 18 amino acids. CDR3: CASSPGRGSGRLGETQYF. The CDR3 DNA is TGCGCCAGCAGCCCCGGTCGCGGGAGTGGTCGGTTAGGGGAGACCCAGTACTTC.

This clonotype was seen a few times. The chain joins TRBV12-3 or TRBV12-4 to TRBJ2-3; 12 bases match TRBD2. The J segment lost 2 bases and the V segment lost 6 bases, leaving 9 bases of the junction unmatched. The CDR3 contains 17 residues. CDR3 in DNA: TGTGCCAGCAGGAGGACTAGCGGGACCCTAACCACAGATACGCAGTATTTT. Protein product: CASRRTSGTLTTDTQYF.

The chain uses TRBV7-3 and TRBJ2-7; D unresolved. Germline CDR1 SGHTA, CDR2 FQGTGA. CDR3 length: 14 amino acids. Trimming stripped 2 bases from V and 5 bases from J, with 13 bases between. This chain's CDR3 is CASSLGPLSNEQYF. As DNA, the CDR3 is TGTGCCAGCAGCTTAGGGCCGCTAAGCAACGAGCAGTACTTC.

This clonotype occurred many times. The J gene is TRBJ2-1, the V gene TRBV7-3, with TRBD2 matching over 11 bases. The V and J ends lost 2 bases and 5 bases, in that order; junction bases with no gene match: 2. This CDR3 is 15 amino acids long. Germline V lookup: CDR1 SGHTA, CDR2 FQGTGA. CDR3 residues: CASSLLAGGHNEQFF. The CDR3 nucleotides read TGTGCCAGCAGCTTACTAGCGGGAGGCCACAATGAGCAGTTCTTC.

This clonotype appeared a few times. V usage is TRBV9 and J usage is TRBJ2-5; TRBD2 might be the D (6 bases). Germline lookup yields CDR1 SGDLS and CDR2 YYNGEE. The V gene lost 3 bases and the J gene lost 2 bases, with 17 bases spanning the gap. The CDR3 sequence is 16 residues long. The CDR3 DNA is TGTGCCAGCAGCGAATCCACCTTTGCGGGACAAGAGACCCAGTACTTC. Its translation: CASSESTFAGQETQYF.

The rearrangement links TRBV20-1 to TRBJ2-7, with 11 bases aligning to TRBD2. The CDR3 runs to 14 residues. Germline V gene lookup returns CDR1 DFQATT and CDR2 SNEGSKA (reference sequence). Trimming at V came to 5 bases and at J to 2 bases, leaving 5 bases not matched to a gene. CDR3 DNA sequence: TGCAGTGCTGAAGGGACTAGCGGAACCTACGAGCAGTACTTC. Translation: CSAEGTSGTYEQYF.

The gene calls are TRBV7-2 and TRBJ2-7; D not certain. Looked up from germline, CDR1 is SGHTA and CDR2 is FQGNSA. V lost 1 base and J 6 bases, leaving 10 bases between the germline ends. This CDR3 is 13 amino acids long. The CDR3 DNA follows: TGTGCCAGCAGCTTAGATTTAGCCCGCGAGCAGTACTTC. The encoded protein is CASSLDLAREQYF. Full variable domain (remainder filled in from reference TRBV7-2 and TRBJ2-7): GAGVSQSPSNKVTEKGKDVELRCDPISGHTALYWYRQSLGQGLEFLIYFQGNSAPDKSGLPSDRFSAERTGGSVSTLTIQRTQQEDSAVYLCASSLDLAREQYFGPGTRLTVT.

V usage is TRBV2 and J usage is TRBJ2-1; 9 bases are shared with TRBD2. This CDR3 contains 17 residues. After removal of 7 bases from V and 6 bases from J, the junction contained 16 bases not matched to a gene. CDR1 is SNHLY and CDR2 is FYNNEI in the germline V gene. The CDR3 DNA reads TGTGCCAGCAACAACCCGAGGGGGGGACTAGCCGTCAATGAGCAGTTCTTC. It is translated as CASNNPRGGLAVNEQFF.

The DNA of the CDR3 is TGTGCCAGCAGCGCCGGGACTAGTTCATATGAGCAGTTCTTC. It translates to CASSAGTSSYEQFF. This chain joins TRBV9 and TRBJ2-1; TRBD2 matches at 8 bases. Trimming took 3 bases from V and 8 from J; bases not matched to a gene: 7. Germline V lookup: CDR1 SGDLS, CDR2 YYNGEE. This CDR3 contains 14 residues.

The chain links TRBV7-3 to TRBJ2-5; 7 bases map to TRBD2. The CDR3 has 15 residues. Germline V gene lookup returns CDR1 SGHTA and CDR2 FQGTGA. Trimming cost V 3 bases and J 4 bases; bases outside gene matches: 8. The CDR3 spells CASSLVGGTGETQYF. The CDR3 DNA is TGTGCCAGCAGCTTGGTGGGGGGGACCGGAGAGACCCAGTACTTC.

The rearrangement links TRBV12-3 or TRBV12-4 to TRBJ2-1; D is uncertain. The V end lost 3 bases, the J end lost 6 bases, and 6 bases lay between the germline ends. This CDR3 region has 12 residues. CDR3 nucleotides: TGTGCCAGCAGTTTCATCATCAATGAGCAGTTCTTC. Amino acids: CASSFIINEQFF.

The rearrangement uses TRBV24-1 and TRBJ2-1, with D perhaps TRBD1 (6 bases). Per the germline V gene, CDR1 is KGHDR and CDR2 is SFDVKD. The CDR3 extends over 12 amino acids. Trimming took off 11 bases at V and 13 bases at J, with 20 bases between the two ends. CDR3 DNA sequence: TGTGCCATAGGGGGAGTTGATGGGACCCAGTTCTTC. It is translated as CAIGGVDGTQFF.

The V and J genes are TRBV15 and TRBJ1-2, with TRBD1 matching over 11 bases. V was clipped by 6 bases and J by 4 bases; unmatched bases: 7. In germline, CDR1 is LNHNV, CDR2 YYDKDF (reference sequence). The CDR3 spans 15 residues. The CDR3, as DNA: TGTGCCACCAGGGACAGGGGGCCCTTTGGCTATGGCTACACCTTC. Translated, it gives CATRDRGPFGYGYTF.

This sequence joins TRBV2 and TRBJ1-1; 10 bases align to TRBD1. Germline loops: CDR1 SNHLY, CDR2 FYNNEI. Trimming cost V 7 bases and J 1 base; bases outside gene matches: 12. CDR3 size: 17 residues. CDR3 DNA: TGTGCCAGCACTCCCAGACGGGACAGGGGTACGAACACTGAAGCTTTCTTT. Translated: CASTPRRDRGTNTEAFF.

This clonotype was seen many times. The chain has TRBV9 and TRBJ2-3; D is undetermined. CDR3 length equals 11 residues. Trimming removed 3 bases at V and 4 bases at J, with 3 bases between. Germline V lookup: CDR1 SGDLS, CDR2 YYNGEE. Here the CDR3 reads CASSAADTQYF. CDR3 sequence (DNA): TGTGCCAGCAGCGCGGCAGATACGCAGTATTTT.

The CDR3 nucleotides are TGCAGTGCTAGAGATTCCCAGGCGAGGACTGAAGCTTTCTTT. This translates into CSARDSQARTEAFF. The rearrangement uses TRBV20-1 and TRBJ1-1; D ambiguous. This CDR3 region has 14 residues. V was pared by 0 bases and J by 5 bases, with 13 bases between. The germline CDR1 and CDR2 sequences are DFQATT and SNEGSKA (reference sequence).